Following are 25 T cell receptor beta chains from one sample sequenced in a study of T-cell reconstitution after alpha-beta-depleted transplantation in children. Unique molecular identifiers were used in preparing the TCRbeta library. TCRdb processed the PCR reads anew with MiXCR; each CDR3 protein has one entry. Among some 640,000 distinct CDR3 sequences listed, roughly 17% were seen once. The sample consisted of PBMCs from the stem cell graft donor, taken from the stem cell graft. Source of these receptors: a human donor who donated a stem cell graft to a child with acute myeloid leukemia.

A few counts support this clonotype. The CDR3 loop reads CASTPSTVPTVVGELFF. DNA of the CDR3: TGTGCCAGCACCCCGTCGACGGTCCCGACCGTGGTCGGGGAGCTGTTTTTT. The genes are TRBV12-3 or TRBV12-4 and TRBJ2-2; D is unresolved. Deletions cut 7 bases from V and 7 bases from J, with 25 bases between. The CDR3 is made up of 17 amino acids.

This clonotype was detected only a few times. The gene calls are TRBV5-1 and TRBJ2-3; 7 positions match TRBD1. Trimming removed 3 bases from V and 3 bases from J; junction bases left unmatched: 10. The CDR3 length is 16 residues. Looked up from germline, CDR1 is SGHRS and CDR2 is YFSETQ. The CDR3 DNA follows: TGCGCCAGCAGCTCGCCAGGGGGATCCCTAACAGATACGCAGTATTTT. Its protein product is CASSSPGGSLTDTQYF.

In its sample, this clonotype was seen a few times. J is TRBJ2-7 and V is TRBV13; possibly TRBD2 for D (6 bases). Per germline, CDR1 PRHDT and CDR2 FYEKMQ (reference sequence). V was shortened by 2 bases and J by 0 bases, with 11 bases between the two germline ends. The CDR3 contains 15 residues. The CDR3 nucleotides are TGTGCCAGCAGCTTAAGGCAGCGGGCCTCCTACGAGCAGTACTTC. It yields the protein CASSLRQRASYEQYF.

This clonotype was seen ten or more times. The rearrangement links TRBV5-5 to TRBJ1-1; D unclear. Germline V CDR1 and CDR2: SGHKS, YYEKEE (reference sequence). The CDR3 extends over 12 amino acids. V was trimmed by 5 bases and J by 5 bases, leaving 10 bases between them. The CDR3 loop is CASREGGTEAFF. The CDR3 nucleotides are TGTGCCAGCAGGGAGGGTGGTACTGAAGCTTTCTTT.

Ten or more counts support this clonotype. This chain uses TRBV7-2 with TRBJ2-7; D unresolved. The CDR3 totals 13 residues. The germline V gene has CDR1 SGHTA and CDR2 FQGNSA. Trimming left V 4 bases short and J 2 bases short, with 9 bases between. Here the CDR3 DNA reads TGTGCCAGCAGCTCCGGTAGTCCCTACGAGCAGTACTTC. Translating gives CASSSGSPYEQYF.

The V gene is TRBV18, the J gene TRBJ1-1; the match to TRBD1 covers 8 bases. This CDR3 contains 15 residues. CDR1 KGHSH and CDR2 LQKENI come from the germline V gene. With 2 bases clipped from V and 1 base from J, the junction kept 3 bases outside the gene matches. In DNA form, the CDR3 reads TGTGCCAGCTCACCAATCGGACAGGGGAACACTGAAGCTTTCTTT. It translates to CASSPIGQGNTEAFF.

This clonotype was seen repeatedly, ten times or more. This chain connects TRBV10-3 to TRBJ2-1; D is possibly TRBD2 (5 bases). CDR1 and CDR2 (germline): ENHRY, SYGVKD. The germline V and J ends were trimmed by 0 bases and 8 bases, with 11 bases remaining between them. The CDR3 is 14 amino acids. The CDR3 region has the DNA TGTGCCATCAGTGAGTCGGTGGAGGTCGATGAGCAGTTCTTC. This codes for CAISESVEVDEQFF.

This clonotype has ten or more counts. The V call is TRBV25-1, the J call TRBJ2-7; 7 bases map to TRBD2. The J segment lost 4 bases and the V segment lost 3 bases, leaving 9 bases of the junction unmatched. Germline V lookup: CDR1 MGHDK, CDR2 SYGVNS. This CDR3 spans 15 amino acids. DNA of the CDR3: TGTGCCAGCAGTGAGTTTGGGAGGGGAGGGTACGAGCAGTACTTC. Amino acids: CASSEFGRGGYEQYF.

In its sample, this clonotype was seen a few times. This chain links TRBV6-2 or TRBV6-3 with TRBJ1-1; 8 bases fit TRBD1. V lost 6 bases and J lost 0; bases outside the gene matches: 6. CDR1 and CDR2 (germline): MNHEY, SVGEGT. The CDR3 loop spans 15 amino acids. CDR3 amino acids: CASRPGGPMNTEAFF. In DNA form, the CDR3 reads TGTGCCAGCAGACCAGGGGGCCCTATGAACACTGAAGCTTTCTTT.

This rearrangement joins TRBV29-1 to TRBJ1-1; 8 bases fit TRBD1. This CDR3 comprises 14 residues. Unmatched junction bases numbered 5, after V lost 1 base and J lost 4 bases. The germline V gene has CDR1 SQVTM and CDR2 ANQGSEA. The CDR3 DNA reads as TGCAGCGTTGAAGTTTCCCAGGGGGCCACTGAAGCTTTCTTT. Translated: CSVEVSQGATEAFF.

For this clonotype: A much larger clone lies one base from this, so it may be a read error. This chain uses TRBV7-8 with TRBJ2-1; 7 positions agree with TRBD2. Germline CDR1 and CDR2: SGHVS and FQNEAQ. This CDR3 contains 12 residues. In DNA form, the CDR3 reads TGCGCCGGCGCGGGGGTCCACAATGAGCAGTTCTTC. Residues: CAGAGVHNEQFF.

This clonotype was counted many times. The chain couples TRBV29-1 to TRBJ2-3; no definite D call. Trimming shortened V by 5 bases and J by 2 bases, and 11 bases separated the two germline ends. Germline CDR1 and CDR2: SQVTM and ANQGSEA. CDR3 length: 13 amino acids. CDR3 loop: CSVSPVATDTQYF. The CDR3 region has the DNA TGCAGCGTTTCTCCTGTCGCCACAGATACGCAGTATTTT.

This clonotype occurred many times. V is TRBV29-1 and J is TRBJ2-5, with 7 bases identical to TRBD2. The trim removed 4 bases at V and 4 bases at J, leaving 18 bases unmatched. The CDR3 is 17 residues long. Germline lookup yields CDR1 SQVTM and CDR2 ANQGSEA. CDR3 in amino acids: CSVVRGSGPLRRETQYF. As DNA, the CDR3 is TGCAGCGTTGTGAGGGGTAGCGGGCCCCTACGTCGAGAGACCCAGTACTTC.

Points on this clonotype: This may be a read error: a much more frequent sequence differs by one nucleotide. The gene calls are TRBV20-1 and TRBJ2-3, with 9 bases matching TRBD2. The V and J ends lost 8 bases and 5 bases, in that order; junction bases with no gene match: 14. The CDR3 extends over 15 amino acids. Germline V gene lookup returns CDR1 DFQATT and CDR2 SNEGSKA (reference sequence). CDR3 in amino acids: CSPQSGTSPGDTQYF. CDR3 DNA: TGCAGTCCCCAGTCCGGGACTAGCCCTGGAGATACGCAGTATTTT.

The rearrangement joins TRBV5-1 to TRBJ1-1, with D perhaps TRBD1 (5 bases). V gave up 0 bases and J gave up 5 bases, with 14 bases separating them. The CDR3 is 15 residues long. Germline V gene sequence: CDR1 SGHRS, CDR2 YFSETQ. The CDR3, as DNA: TGCGCCAGCAGCTTGGCAGGGTTCGGAGGGACTGAAGCTTTCTTT. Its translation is CASSLAGFGGTEAFF.

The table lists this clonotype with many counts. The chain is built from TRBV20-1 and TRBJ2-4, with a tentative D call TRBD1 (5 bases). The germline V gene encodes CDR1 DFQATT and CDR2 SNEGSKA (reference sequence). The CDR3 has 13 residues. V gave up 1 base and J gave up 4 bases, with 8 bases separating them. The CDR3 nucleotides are TGCAGTGCTAGAGGGGGCATGAAAAACATTCAGTACTTC. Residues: CSARGGMKNIQYF.

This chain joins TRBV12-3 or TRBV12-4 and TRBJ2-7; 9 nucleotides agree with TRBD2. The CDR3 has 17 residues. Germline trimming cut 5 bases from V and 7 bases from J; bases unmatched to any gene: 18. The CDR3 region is CASSPLILAGTGGEQYF. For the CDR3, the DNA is TGTGCCAGCAGTCCCTTGATTCTAGCGGGGACGGGCGGGGAGCAGTACTTC.

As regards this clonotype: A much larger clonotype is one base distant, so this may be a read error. CDR3 DNA: TGTGCCAGCAGTGCATGGGGGAATGAGCAGTTCTTC. Its protein is CASSAWGNEQFF. The V gene is TRBV25-1, the J gene TRBJ2-1; D is tentatively TRBD1 or TRBD2 (5 bases each). Germline V lookup: CDR1 MGHDK, CDR2 SYGVNS. This CDR3 contains 12 residues. The ends were cut back, 4 bases at V and 7 bases at J, with 8 bases in the middle.

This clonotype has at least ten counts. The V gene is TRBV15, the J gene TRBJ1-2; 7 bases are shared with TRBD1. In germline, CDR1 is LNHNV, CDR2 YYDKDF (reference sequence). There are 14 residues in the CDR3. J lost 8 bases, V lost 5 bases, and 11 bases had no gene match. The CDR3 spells CATSPDMGRGGYTF. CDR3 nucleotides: TGTGCCACCAGCCCCGACATGGGCAGGGGGGGCTACACCTTC. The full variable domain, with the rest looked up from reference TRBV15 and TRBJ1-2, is DAMVIQNPRYQVTQFGKPVTLSCSQTLNHNVMYWYQQKSSQAPKLLFHYYDKDFNNEADTPDNFQSRRPNTSFCFLDIRSPGLGDTAMYLCATSPDMGRGGYTFGSGTRLTVV.

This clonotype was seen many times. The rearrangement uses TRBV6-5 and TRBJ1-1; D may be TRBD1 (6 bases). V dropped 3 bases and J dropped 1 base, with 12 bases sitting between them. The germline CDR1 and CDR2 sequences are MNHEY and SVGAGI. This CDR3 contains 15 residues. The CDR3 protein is CASSYREGGNTEAFF. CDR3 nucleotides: TGTGCCAGCAGTTATAGGGAGGGGGGGAACACTGAAGCTTTCTTT.

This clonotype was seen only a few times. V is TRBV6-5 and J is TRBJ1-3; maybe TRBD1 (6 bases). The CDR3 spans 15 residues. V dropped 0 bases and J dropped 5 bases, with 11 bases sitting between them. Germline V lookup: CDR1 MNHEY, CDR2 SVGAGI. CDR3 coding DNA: TGTGCCAGCAGTTACTCTAACAGGGAACGAAACACCATATATTTT. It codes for CASSYSNRERNTIYF.

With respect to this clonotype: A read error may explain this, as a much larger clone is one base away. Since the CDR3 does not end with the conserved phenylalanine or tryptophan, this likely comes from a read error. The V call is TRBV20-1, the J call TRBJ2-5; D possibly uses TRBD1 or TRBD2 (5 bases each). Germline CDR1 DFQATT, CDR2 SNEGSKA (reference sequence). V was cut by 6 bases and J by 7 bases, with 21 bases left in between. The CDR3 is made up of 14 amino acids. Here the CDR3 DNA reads TGCAGTGCCCGGCCCATTCGGGACGTTGGGACCCAGTACTTG. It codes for CSARPIRDVGTQYL.

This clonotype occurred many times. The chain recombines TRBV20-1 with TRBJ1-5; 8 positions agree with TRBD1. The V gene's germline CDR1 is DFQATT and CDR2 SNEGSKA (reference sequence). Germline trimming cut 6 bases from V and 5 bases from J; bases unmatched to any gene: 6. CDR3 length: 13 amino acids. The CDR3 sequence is CSAAGTGHQPQHF. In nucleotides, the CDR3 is TGCAGTGCCGCCGGGACAGGTCATCAGCCCCAGCATTTT.

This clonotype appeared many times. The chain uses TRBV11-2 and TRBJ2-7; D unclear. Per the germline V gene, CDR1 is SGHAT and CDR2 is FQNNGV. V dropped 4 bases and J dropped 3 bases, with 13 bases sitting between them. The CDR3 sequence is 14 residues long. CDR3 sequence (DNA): TGTGCCAGCAGCTCCCTCGTAGTCCTCTACGAGCAGTACTTC. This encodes CASSSLVVLYEQYF.

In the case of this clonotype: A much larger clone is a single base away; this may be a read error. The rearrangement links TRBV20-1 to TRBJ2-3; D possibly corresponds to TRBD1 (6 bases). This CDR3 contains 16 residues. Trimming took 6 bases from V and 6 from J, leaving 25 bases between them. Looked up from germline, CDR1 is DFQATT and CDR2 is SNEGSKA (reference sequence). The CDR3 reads CSARSSRHRVVDTQYF. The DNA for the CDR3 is TGCAGTGCCAGGTCCAGCCGGCACAGGGTAGTGGATACGCAGTATTTT.